Listed below are T cell receptor beta chains from one sample, sequenced in a study of CD8+CD57+ T cells in acquired aplastic anemia. TCRdb re-called the reads through MiXCR, storing one row per CDR3 protein. The sample shows about 160,000 distinct CDR3 sequences, less than 60% of them seen only once. Material for sequencing was sorted CD4+, CD8+, or CD8+CD57+ T cells (not recorded which) from PBMCs. These TCRs come from a human donor with aplastic anemia. The CDR3 runs from the conserved cysteine through the conserved F or W. A D gene is named only where the DNA matches it firmly. The size entry is marked missing in some rows and otherwise reads once, few, many or a size class.

size: many; J: TRBJ1-4; D: -; V: TRBV20-1; CDR3: CSAPGAGMGEKLFF; DNA: TGCAGTGCCCCGGGCGCAGGGATGGGGGAAAAACTGTTTTTT
size: many; J: TRBJ2-3; D: -; V: TRBV9; CDR3: CASSGEVPDTQYF; DNA: TGTGCCAGCAGCGGGGAGGTACCAGATACGCAGTATTTT
size: many; J: TRBJ2-2; D: TRBD2; V: TRBV7-3; CDR3: CASSPSGRARTGELFF; DNA: TGTGCCAGCAGCCCTAGCGGGAGGGCCCGCACCGGGGAGCTGTTTTTT
size: -; J: TRBJ2-3; D: TRBD1; V: TRBV20-1; CDR3: CSASKTGTGSRTQYF; DNA: TGCAGTGCTAGCAAAACCGGGACAGGGTCTCGTACGCAGTATTTT
size: -; J: TRBJ2-1; D: -; V: TRBV18; CDR3: CASSPREVWEQFF; DNA: TGTGCCAGCTCACCACGGGAGGTATGGGAGCAGTTCTTC
size: -; J: TRBJ1-5; D: -; V: TRBV19; CDR3: CASSMTGVNQLQHF; DNA: TGTGCCAGTAGTATGACAGGCGTCAATCAGCTCCAGCATTTT
size: many; J: TRBJ2-7; D: TRBD2; V: TRBV19; CDR3: CASKVTSGVGEQYF; DNA: TGTGCCAGTAAGGTGACTAGCGGGGTTGGCGAGCAGTACTTC
size: many; J: TRBJ2-1; D: -; V: TRBV25-1; CDR3: CASSSGWPNNEQFF; DNA: TGTGCCAGCAGTTCAGGGTGGCCCAACAATGAGCAGTTCTTC
size: -; J: TRBJ2-7; D: -; V: TRBV7-9; CDR3: CASLGRGSYEQYF; DNA: TGTGCCAGCCTGGGACGGGGTTCCTACGAGCAGTACTTC
size: -; J: TRBJ2-7; D: -; V: TRBV19; CDR3: CASSRLASEGYEQYF; DNA: TGTGCCAGTAGTAGGCTGGCTAGTGAAGGCTACGAGCAGTACTTC
size: many; J: TRBJ2-3; D: -; V: TRBV19; CDR3: CASSTPGPTGDTQYF; DNA: TGTGCCAGTAGTACCCCGGGACCGACCGGTGATACGCAGTATTTT
size: few; J: TRBJ2-2; D: -; V: TRBV6-1; CDR3: CASSPRGRTNTGELFF; DNA: TGTGCCAGCAGCCCACGGGGCAGAACGAACACCGGGGAGCTGTTTTTT
size: many; J: TRBJ2-7; D: -; V: TRBV5-1; CDR3: CASSPSSGHSYEQYF; DNA: TGCGCCAGCAGCCCATCTTCGGGACACTCCTACGAGCAGTACTTC
size: -; J: TRBJ1-2; D: -; V: TRBV24-1; CDR3: CATSEGQGIGYGYTF; DNA: TGTGCCACCAGTGAAGGGCAGGGGATTGGCTATGGCTACACCTTC
size: -; J: TRBJ2-7; D: -; V: TRBV2; CDR3: CASRWTVGEQYF; DNA: TGTGCCAGCAGGTGGACAGTGGGCGAGCAGTACTTC
size: many; J: TRBJ1-2; D: TRBD1; V: TRBV29-1; CDR3: CSVAYGQGYGYTF; DNA: TGCAGTGTTGCGTACGGACAGGGTTATGGCTACACCTTC
size: many; J: TRBJ2-1; D: TRBD1; V: TRBV10-2; CDR3: CATLGTGGNNEQFF; DNA: TGCGCCACACTGGGGACAGGGGGAAACAATGAGCAGTTCTTC
size: many; J: TRBJ1-5; D: -; V: TRBV29-1; CDR3: CSVSDSIDQPQHF; DNA: TGCAGCGTTTCGGACAGCATCGATCAGCCCCAGCATTTT
size: once; J: TRBJ2-1; D: TRBD2; V: TRBV10-2; CDR3: CASSDVAGGYGQFF; DNA: TGCGCCAGCAGTGATGTAGCGGGAGGATATGGGCAGTTCTTC
size: once; J: TRBJ2-7; D: TRBD2; V: TRBV28; CDR3: CASSAGLATRYEQYF; DNA: TGTGCCAGCAGTGCCGGACTAGCGACAAGATACGAGCAGTACTTC
size: -; J: TRBJ2-7; D: TRBD2; V: TRBV9; CDR3: CASSVGTGGLYEQYF; DNA: TGTGCCAGCAGCGTAGGAACGGGGGGGCTCTACGAGCAGTACTTC
size: few; J: TRBJ2-3; D: -; V: TRBV30; CDR3: CAWSILSTDTQYF; DNA: TGTGCCTGGAGTATATTGTCCACAGATACGCAGTATTTT
size: many; J: TRBJ2-5; D: TRBD1; V: TRBV7-2; CDR3: CASSLLGQGAAQYF; DNA: TGTGCCAGCAGCTTATTAGGGCAGGGGGCAGCCCAGTACTTC
size: many; J: TRBJ1-4; D: TRBD1; V: TRBV6-1; CDR3: CASSKGQSNEKLFF; DNA: TGTGCCAGCAGTAAGGGACAGTCTAATGAAAAACTGTTTTTT
size: -; J: TRBJ2-7; D: TRBD1; V: TRBV20-1; CDR3: CSASSASRQGNHEQYF; DNA: TGCAGTGCCAGCAGCGCTTCCCGACAGGGTAACCACGAGCAGTACTTC
size: once; J: TRBJ1-2; D: -; V: TRBV2; CDR3: CASSDPVYGYTF; DNA: TGTGCCAGCAGTGATCCAGTCTATGGCTACACCTTC
size: -; J: TRBJ1-1; D: -; V: TRBV19; CDR3: CASRGEDLVSTEAFF; DNA: TGTGCCAGTAGGGGAGAGGATTTGGTGAGCACTGAAGCTTTCTTT
size: few; J: TRBJ2-1; D: TRBD2; V: TRBV6-1; CDR3: CASSGLTSGRFGEQFF; DNA: TGTGCCAGCAGTGGCCTGACTAGCGGGAGGTTTGGTGAGCAGTTCTTC
size: -; J: TRBJ1-6; D: TRBD1; V: TRBV6-5; CDR3: CASSYLQGRSPLHF; DNA: TGTGCCAGCAGTTACTTACAGGGGAGGTCACCCCTCCACTTT
size: -; J: TRBJ2-2; D: TRBD2; V: TRBV12-3/TRBV12-4; CDR3: CASSRTGLDSGELFF; DNA: TGTGCCAGCAGTAGAACGGGACTAGACTCCGGGGAGCTGTTTTTT
size: -; J: TRBJ2-7; D: TRBD2; V: TRBV9; CDR3: CASKLPGLAGYEQYF; DNA: TGTGCCAGCAAGCTCCCGGGACTAGCGGGATACGAGCAGTACTTC
size: few; J: TRBJ1-6; D: TRBD1; V: TRBV19; CDR3: CASTFGTGGNSPLHF; DNA: TGTGCCAGTACCTTCGGGACAGGCGGCAATTCACCCCTCCACTTT
size: -; J: TRBJ2-7; D: -; V: TRBV10-3; CDR3: CAISDGGRYYEQYF; DNA: TGTGCCATCAGTGACGGAGGGCGGTACTACGAGCAGTACTTC
size: -; J: TRBJ2-7; D: -; V: TRBV7-3; CDR3: CASRDGGYEQYF; DNA: TGTGCCAGCAGGGACGGGGGATACGAGCAGTACTTC
size: -; J: TRBJ2-7; D: TRBD2; V: TRBV9; CDR3: CASSPGTSGQTYEQYF; DNA: TGTGCCAGCAGCCCCGGGACTAGCGGGCAAACCTACGAGCAGTACTTC
size: -; J: TRBJ2-7; D: -; V: TRBV7-9; CDR3: CASSSPSGYYEQYF; DNA: TGTGCCAGCAGCTCCCCCAGCGGTTACTACGAGCAGTACTTC
size: -; J: TRBJ2-1; D: TRBD2; V: TRBV9; CDR3: CARSVTSGSLDEPFF; DNA: TGTGCCCGCAGCGTAACTAGCGGGAGTTTGGATGAGCCGTTCTTC
size: -; J: TRBJ2-1; D: TRBD1; V: TRBV19; CDR3: CASSTGQNLYNEQFF; DNA: TGTGCCAGTAGTACGGGACAGAACCTTTACAATGAGCAGTTCTTC
size: many; J: TRBJ2-2; D: TRBD1; V: TRBV5-1; CDR3: CASSLEGQVTGELFF; DNA: TGCGCCAGCAGCTTGGAGGGACAGGTAACCGGGGAGCTGTTTTTT
size: many; J: TRBJ1-3; D: -; V: TRBV5-1; CDR3: CASSLGVAGNTIYF; DNA: TGCGCCAGCAGCTTGGGCGTGGCTGGAAACACCATATATTTT
size: many; J: TRBJ2-3; D: TRBD1; V: TRBV7-6; CDR3: CASSSGQGADTQYF; DNA: TGTGCCAGCAGCTCCGGACAGGGGGCAGATACGCAGTATTTT
size: -; J: TRBJ2-1; D: -; V: TRBV9; CDR3: CASSPLAETYNEQFF; DNA: TGTGCCAGCAGCCCCTTAGCTGAAACCTACAATGAGCAGTTCTTC
size: -; J: TRBJ2-3; D: -; V: TRBV6-5; CDR3: CASSYSRSDTQYF; DNA: TGTGCCAGCAGTTACTCGAGGTCAGATACGCAGTATTTT
size: once; J: TRBJ1-1; D: -; V: TRBV19; CDR3: CATSGSGRLFTEAFF; DNA: TGTGCCACCAGCGGTTCAGGACGCCTCTTCACTGAAGCTTTCTTT
size: many; J: TRBJ2-1; D: -; V: TRBV20-1; CDR3: CSAASIGINEQFF; DNA: TGCAGTGCTGCCTCCATCGGGATTAATGAGCAGTTCTTC
size: -; J: TRBJ2-3; D: -; V: TRBV5-1; CDR3: CASSSPSDTQYF; DNA: TGCGCCAGCAGCTCGCCATCAGATACGCAGTATTTT
size: many; J: TRBJ1-4; D: TRBD1; V: TRBV20-1; CDR3: CSARDRGWGEKLFF; DNA: TGCAGTGCTAGGGACAGGGGTTGGGGTGAAAAACTGTTTTTT
size: -; J: TRBJ2-2; D: TRBD2; V: TRBV15; CDR3: CATSSLWTSGRAVELFF; DNA: TGTGCCACCAGCAGTTTATGGACTAGCGGGAGGGCCGTGGAGCTGTTTTTT
size: -; J: TRBJ2-7; D: TRBD2; V: TRBV15; CDR3: CATSRQGLASEQYF; DNA: TGTGCCACCAGCAGACAAGGACTAGCGAGCGAGCAGTACTTC
size: many; J: TRBJ2-7; D: -; V: TRBV19; CDR3: CASSNPGKTYEQYF; DNA: TGTGCCAGTAGTAATCCAGGGAAGACCTACGAGCAGTACTTC
size: many; J: TRBJ2-5; D: -; V: TRBV12-3/TRBV12-4; CDR3: CASSLGHIETETQYF; DNA: TGTGCCAGCAGTTTAGGCCACATTGAGACGGAGACCCAGTACTTC
size: -; J: TRBJ2-3; D: -; V: TRBV20-1; CDR3: CSADGWVGTDTQYF; DNA: TGCAGTGCGGACGGGTGGGTTGGCACAGATACGCAGTATTTT
size: few; J: TRBJ2-3; D: TRBD2; V: TRBV3-1; CDR3: CASSLSGGADTQYF; DNA: TGTGCCAGCAGCCTTAGCGGGGGGGCAGATACGCAGTATTTT
size: -; J: TRBJ2-7; D: TRBD2; V: TRBV4-3; CDR3: CASSQSASGVSYEQYF; DNA: TGCGCCAGCAGCCAATCGGCTAGCGGGGTGTCCTACGAGCAGTACTTC